Following are 21 T cell receptor beta chains from one sample sequenced in a study of human thymus T cells. The data were produced by immunoSEQ multiplex PCR, yet TCRdb's version contains in-frame clones alone and is incomplete. The sample yields about 46,000 clones, roughly 94% seen once. Sequencing was performed on blood. Every receptor here comes from a girl under two years old with a congenital heart defect but otherwise immunologically healthy.

This clone was seen a single time. The chain's CDR3 is CASSLRSGNYNEQFF. CDR3 sequence (DNA): TGTGCCAGCAGCTTACGCAGCGGGAATTACAATGAGCAGTTCTTC. The gene calls are TRBV7-6 and TRBJ2-1, with 7 bases lining up with TRBD2. The CDR3 has 15 residues. The germline V gene has CDR1 SGHVS and CDR2 FNYEAQ. V lost 2 bases and J lost 4; bases outside the gene matches: 5. Full variable domain (outside the CDR3, taken from reference TRBV7-6 and TRBJ2-1): GAGVSQSPRYKVTKRGQDVALRCDPISGHVSLYWYRQALGQGPEFLTYFNYEAQQDKSGLPNDRFSAERPEGSISTLTIQRTEQRDSAMYRCASSLRSGNYNEQFFGPGTRLTVL.

This rearrangement joins TRBV29-1 to TRBJ1-1; no definite D call. Germline CDR1 is SQVTM and CDR2 is ANQGSEA. The CDR3 loop spans 10 amino acids. CDR3 DNA: TGCATCACGGACCCGAATGAAGCTTTCTTT. Protein: CITDPNEAFF.

The chain recombines TRBV7-9 with TRBJ1-2, with D perhaps matching TRBD1 (6 bases). CDR3 length equals 16 residues. Germline CDR1 reads SEHNR; CDR2 reads FQNEAQ (reference sequence). V dropped 5 bases and J dropped 2 bases, with 18 bases sitting between them. The CDR3 protein is CASSPDGGRGNYGYTF. The DNA of the CDR3 is TGTGCCAGCAGCCCCGATGGGGGGCGCGGAAACTATGGCTACACCTTC.

This chain connects TRBV11-3 to TRBJ2-5, with a weak D call TRBD1 (5 bases). V was shortened by 0 bases and J by 4 bases, with 24 bases between the two germline ends. CDR1 and CDR2 from the germline V gene are SGHNT and YENEEA. The CDR3 extends over 19 amino acids. The CDR3 sequence is CASSLDRLGPWQGGETQYF. CDR3 nucleotide sequence: TGTGCCAGCAGCTTAGATCGCTTAGGACCGTGGCAGGGTGGAGAGACCCAGTACTTC. The variable domain in full, with the rest retrieved from reference TRBV11-3 and TRBJ2-5, is EAGVVQSPRYKIIEKKQPVAFWCNPISGHNTLYWYLQNLGQGPELLIRYENEEAVDDSQLPKDRFSAERLKGVDSTLKIQPAELGDSAVYLCASSLDRLGPWQGGETQYFGPGTRLLVL.

This chain links TRBV4-1 with TRBJ1-5, with 7 nucleotides matching TRBD1. This CDR3 region has 16 residues. J was trimmed by 4 bases and V by 4 bases; bases with no gene match: 10. Germline values: CDR1 MGHRA, CDR2 YSYEKL. The CDR3 loop is CASSRATGIENQPQHF. The DNA for the CDR3 is TGCGCCAGCAGCCGAGCGACAGGGATAGAAAATCAGCCCCAGCATTTT.

This chain connects TRBV5-1 to TRBJ2-3; TRBD2 matches at 13 bases. The CDR3 covers 17 residues. CDR1 and CDR2 from the germline V gene are SGHRS and YFSETQ. J was trimmed by 6 bases and V by 0 bases; bases with no gene match: 7. The CDR3 DNA reads as TGCGCCAGCAGCTTGGAACTAGCGGGAGGGCCGCGCGATACGCAGTATTTT. This encodes CASSLELAGGPRDTQYF.

This clone is a singleton in its sample. V and J are TRBV5-1 and TRBJ2-3; D gene unclear. Germline V lookup: CDR1 SGHRS, CDR2 YFSETQ. V gave up 0 bases and J gave up 8 bases, with 7 bases separating them. CDR3 size: 12 residues. The CDR3 protein is CASSLVSATQYF. The CDR3 region has the DNA TGCGCCAGCAGCTTGGTCAGCGCTACGCAGTATTTT.

This chain uses TRBV18 with TRBJ2-5; D may be TRBD1 (6 bases). The CDR3 runs 14 residues. Trimming stripped 2 bases from V and 3 bases from J, with 10 bases between. CDR1 is KGHSH, CDR2 LQKENI, per germline. CDR3 loop: CASSPGTRKETQYF. The DNA for the CDR3 is TGTGCCAGCTCACCAGGGACACGAAAAGAGACCCAGTACTTC.

The V gene is TRBV6-1, the J gene TRBJ2-7; 9 positions match TRBD1. The ends lost 6 bases at V and 2 bases at J; junction bases unmatched: 8. Germline V gene sequence: CDR1 MNHNS, CDR2 SASEGT. This CDR3 spans 15 amino acids. DNA for the CDR3: TGTGCCAGCAGAGCCCCCGGGACAGGGACCTACGAGCAGTACTTC. Its protein product is CASRAPGTGTYEQYF.

The chain carries TRBV11-2 and TRBJ2-7; D not certain. The CDR3 extends over 13 amino acids. Trimming removed 1 base from V and 3 bases from J, with 7 bases in between. Germline values: CDR1 SGHAT, CDR2 FQNNGV. As DNA, the CDR3 is TGTGCCAGCAGCTTAGTCCTAGGCTACGAGCAGTACTTC. Amino acids: CASSLVLGYEQYF. Full variable domain (rest looked up from reference TRBV11-2 and TRBJ2-7): EAGVAQSPRYKIIEKRQSVAFWCNPISGHATLYWYQQILGQGPKLLIQFQNNGVVDDSQLPKDRFSAERLKGVDSTLKIQPAKLEDSAVYLCASSLVLGYEQYFGPGTRLTVT.

This chain connects TRBV30 to TRBJ1-1; D call uncertain. The CDR3 runs 13 residues. The V end lost 0 bases, the J end lost 4 bases, and 9 bases lay between the germline ends. CDR1 is GTSNPN and CDR2 is SVGIG in the germline V gene (reference sequence). The CDR3 loop reads CAWSVPGSTEAFF. CDR3 DNA sequence: TGTGCCTGGAGTGTACCCGGGAGCACTGAAGCTTTCTTT.

The V and J genes are TRBV12-5 and TRBJ2-1; possibly TRBD2 for D (8 bases). The germline CDR1 and CDR2 sequences are LGHNT and FRNRAP. The ends were cut back, 1 base at V and 3 bases at J, with 19 bases in the middle. The CDR3 has 18 amino acids. CDR3 protein: CASGLAERGLAGYNEQFF. CDR3 DNA: TGTGCTAGTGGTTTGGCGGAAAGGGGGCTAGCGGGCTACAATGAGCAGTTCTTC.

The chain recombines TRBV7-2 with TRBJ2-7; TRBD1 might be the D (6 bases). The V end was cut by 2 bases, the J end by 4 bases, with 9 bases between. The CDR3 has 13 amino acids. CDR1 and CDR2 from the germline V gene are SGHTA and FQGNSA. The CDR3 spells CASSLQGRYEQYF. The CDR3 DNA reads as TGTGCCAGCAGCTTACAGGGGAGATACGAGCAGTACTTC. The variable domain in full, with the rest retrieved from reference TRBV7-2 and TRBJ2-7, is GAGVSQSPSNKVTEKGKDVELRCDPISGHTALYWYRQSLGQGLEFLIYFQGNSAPDKSGLPSDRFSAERTGGSVSTLTIQRTQQEDSAVYLCASSLQGRYEQYFGPGTRLTVT.

The J gene is TRBJ2-5, the V gene TRBV4-3; 7 positions match TRBD1. The CDR3 is made up of 15 amino acids. CDR1 is LGHNA and CDR2 is YSLEER in the germline V gene. J was trimmed by 2 bases and V by 0 bases; bases with no gene match: 3. The CDR3 loop reads CASSQDLTGQETQYF. In nucleotides, the CDR3 is TGCGCCAGCAGCCAAGATTTGACAGGGCAAGAGACCCAGTACTTC.

The rearrangement links TRBV28 to TRBJ2-7; 7 nucleotides agree with TRBD1. The germline V gene encodes CDR1 MDHEN and CDR2 SYDVKM. The CDR3 runs to 13 residues. With V trimmed by 3 bases and J by 3 bases, 2 bases remained unmatched. In DNA form, the CDR3 reads TGTGCCAGCAGTTTGGACAGGTTCTACGAGCAGTACTTC. Translated: CASSLDRFYEQYF.

The chain employs TRBV28 and TRBJ1-2; 9 bases fit TRBD1. CDR1 MDHEN and CDR2 SYDVKM come from the germline V gene. CDR3 length equals 13 residues. J lost 8 bases, V lost 4 bases, and 5 bases had no gene match. CDR3 coding DNA: TGTGCCAGCAGTTCCAACAGGGGGCCGGGCTACACCTTC. Its protein is CASSSNRGPGYTF.

The chain couples TRBV5-6 to TRBJ1-5; TRBD1 agrees at 7 bases. Germline CDR1 and CDR2: SGHDT and YYEEEE. The junction had 6 bases not matched to a gene; V was cut back by 2 bases and J by 4 bases. The CDR3 is 15 residues long. CDR3 nucleotides: TGTGCCAGCAGCTTAGGGGGCAGGTCAAATCAGCCCCAGCATTTT. It specifies CASSLGGRSNQPQHF.

The V call is TRBV19, the J call TRBJ2-1, with D perhaps assigned TRBD1 or TRBD2 (5 bases each). Germline V gene data show CDR1 as LNHDA and CDR2 as SQIVND (reference sequence). This CDR3 has 18 amino acids. V was clipped by 3 bases and J by 4 bases, with 22 bases between them. CDR3: CASSIGFPGTPWYNEQFF. The CDR3 DNA is TGTGCCAGTAGTATTGGTTTTCCAGGGACCCCCTGGTACAATGAGCAGTTCTTC.

V and J are TRBV9 and TRBJ2-1; TRBD2 agrees at 14 bases. Per the germline V gene, CDR1 is SGDLS and CDR2 is YYNGEE. The length of the CDR3 is 20 residues. Unmatched junction bases numbered 11, after V lost 3 bases and J lost 0 bases. This CDR3 is CASSASSGLAGAPSYNEQFF. Written as DNA, the CDR3 is TGTGCCAGCAGCGCCTCCTCGGGACTAGCGGGAGCCCCCTCCTACAATGAGCAGTTCTTC.

The rearrangement links TRBV9 to TRBJ2-1; 10 bases fit TRBD2. Germline loops: CDR1 SGDLS, CDR2 YYNGEE. The CDR3 sequence is 18 residues long. V shed 3 bases, J shed 2 bases, and the junction held 11 bases outside the gene matches. For the CDR3, the DNA is TGTGCCAGCAGCGGGAAACCGCTAGCGGGAGACGCCTACAATGAGCAGTTCTTC. Translation gives CASSGKPLAGDAYNEQFF.

This clone was picked up a small number of times. The V and J genes are TRBV11-3 and TRBJ2-1; D gene ambiguous. Trimming pared 9 bases from V and 2 bases from J, leaving 17 bases between. CDR3 size: 15 residues. Germline V gene lookup returns CDR1 SGHNT and CDR2 YENEEA. The CDR3 DNA is TGTGCCAGAAGGATAGCCGAGGCCCCCTACAATGAGCAGTTCTTC. Its translation: CARRIAEAPYNEQFF.